This T cell receptor (beta chain) was captured by sequencing in a study of cytotoxic CD8 clonotypes in ibrutinib-treated CLL. This clone was found a few times. Measured with immunoSEQ multiplex PCR; TCRdb has only the in-frame clones, and not every one. Counted here are 30,000 or so clones, around three fifths occurring once; the ten biggest clones make up about 14%. V was cut by 6 bases and J by 4 bases, with 16 bases left in between. CDR3 length: 14 amino acids. Germline assignment: CDR1 MNHEY and CDR2 SVGAGI. This sequence originates from a human donor with chronic lymphocytic leukemia. The material sequenced was PBMCs, taken before ibrutinib treatment. The chain is built from TRBV6-5 and TRBJ2-7; D might be TRBD1 (7 bases). This CDR3 reads CASSNGGGEYEQYF. DNA for the CDR3: TGTGCCAGCAGCAATGGAGGGGGCGAGTACGAGCAGTACTTC.